The clone carrying this T cell receptor beta chain was observed many times. As yet, its antigen is unknown. The data derive from a study of regulatory T cells in long-lasting Graves disease. The study's findings and limits: Study of thyroid tissue was not done, with only peripheral blood studied.

Time point meaning: persistent/refractory GD, antithyroid drugs over 5 years with positive TRAb. Making the TCR library involved RNA that had been extracted from PBMCs. CDR3 length: 14 residues. Trimming removed 2 bases at V and 0 bases at J, with 7 bases between. CDR1 MDHEN and CDR2 SYDVKM come from the germline V gene. Sequencing libraries for TCR beta were prepared with iRepertoire HTBI primers and Arm-PCR of CDR3 regions. TCRdb called the multiplex PCR reads again in MiXCR, with one record for every CDR3 protein. The data contain 400,000 to 500,000 distinct CDR3 sequences, about a fifth of them singletons.

The sequencing here drew on peripheral blood mononuclear cells (PBMCs), taken when the disease was refractory, from a patient treated with antithyroid drugs. This TCR was recovered from a female donor with Graves disease. The V and J genes are TRBV28 and TRBJ1-1; D is unresolved. The CDR3 region is CASSLPAMNTEAFF. The CDR3 nucleotides read TGTGCCAGCAGTTTACCAGCCATGAACACTGAAGCTTTCTTT. The entire variable domain, with the rest obtained from reference TRBV28 and TRBJ1-1, is as follows: DVKVTQSSRYLVKRTGEKVFLECVQDMDHENMFWYRQDPGLGLRLIYFSYDVKMKEKGDIPEGYSVSREKKERFSLILESASTNQTSMYLCASSLPAMNTEAFFGQGTRLTVV.